The present T cell receptor (beta chain) was sequenced within a study of vaccination and CD4 T cells after COVID-19. Study-level background: All convalescent patients were nasal swab PCR positive for SARS-CoV-2; several had mild and one severe disease.

In germline, CDR1 is DFQATT, CDR2 SNEGSKA (reference sequence). This CDR3 is 13 amino acids long. V lost 6 bases to trimming and J lost 4 bases, with 15 bases between them. Oncomine TCR Beta short-read sequencing was applied to DNA from cultured CD4+ T cells. CD4+ T cells were cultured, and genomic DNA was extracted from them. TCRdb independently ran MiXCR on the PCR reads; one entry per CDR3 protein. The sample holds 15,000 to 25,000 distinct CDR3 sequences; less than 75% are singletons and the top ten take around 7.8%. As for this clonotype: Its antigen remains unknown.

Treatment: roughly 10-day PBMC culture with coronavirus spike peptide pools or control peptides (ViraFEST assay). ViraFEST sequenced TCRs after peptide-pool expansion of antigen-specific T cells. The receptor comes from a human donor who had recovered from COVID-19. The V and J genes are TRBV20-1 and TRBJ2-5; tentatively, D is TRBD1 or TRBD2 (5 bases each). What was sequenced was CD4+ T cells from blood, cultured in vitro. The CDR3 DNA follows: TGCAGTGCCGGATCCGGGACGATAGAGACCCAGTACTTC. It translates to CSAGSGTIETQYF.